A single T cell receptor beta chain is shown here with its context. Its antigen is undetermined. Some clones are missing from TCRdb's copy, which holds only in-frame ones; the method was immunoSEQ multiplex PCR. In the table there are 34,000 or so clones, 90% to 95% of which are singletons. The data belong to a study of circulating and synovial CD4+ cells in juvenile arthritis. Sequenced samples came from active juvenile idiopathic arthritis patients. Overall study results and limits: Compared with bulk blood, circulating pathogenic-like lymphocytes shared substantially more CDR3 sequences with synovial T cells. These repertoires were less diverse than bulk blood CD4 repertoires.

The J segment lost 3 bases and the V segment lost 1 base, leaving 3 bases of the junction unmatched. Germline loops: CDR1 SGHDN, CDR2 FVKESK. The CDR3 consists of 15 residues. V and J are TRBV14 and TRBJ2-3; 8 nucleotides line up with TRBD2. The sample taken for sequencing was CD4+ T cells from blood. This TCR came from a human donor with juvenile idiopathic arthritis. CDR3 sequence: CASSQGAGVTDTQYF. The CDR3 coding sequence is TGTGCCAGCAGCCAAGGAGCGGGGGTAACAGATACGCAGTATTTT.